This T cell receptor beta chain was sequenced for a study of shared clonotypes between healthy human individuals (dated by TCRdb to 2020 to 2022). Regarding the research as a whole: A couple of women and three men aged 18 to 49 years were included in the cohort. The study deeply sequenced blood TCR repertoires of about 5 healthy adults to estimate repertoire size and the extent of clonotype sharing between individuals. Libraries were prepared and TCR repertoires were sequenced by different laboratories using diverse techniques, in order to increase sequencing depth and limit assay-specific biases. Per donor, leukapheresis produced somewhere between about 0.94 and 8.9 billion PBMCs.

The donors were healthy, HIV-negative adults who had no recently reported acute infections or vaccinations. Every donor was a Caucasian adult residing in Nashville, Tennessee, USA. For unsorted samples, 85 million to 100 million PBMCs were counted, and genomic DNA was extracted using the QIAamp DNA Blood Mini kit. Blood was obtained by leukapheresis, after which PBMCs were separated by Ficoll-Histopaque density gradient centrifugation and cryopreserved in liquid nitrogen vapor phase. In the case of this clone: The target of this receptor is not known. Base qualities are not at hand, and no much larger clone is one base apart.

Using the deep immunoSEQ assay, TCR CDR3 regions were amplified from genomic DNA by multiplex PCR. Genomic DNA extracted from each cell subset was distributed evenly over all wells of several immunoSEQ 96-well plates, and each plate served as one replicate. For unsorted PBMC, roughly 0.3 ug genomic DNA, equal to about 29,000 T cell genomes, was loaded into each replicate PCR. Unsorted PBMC genomic DNA was sequenced across ten immunoSEQ deep assay plates. The purified libraries were quantified using a Qubit 3.0 fluorometer, sized with a Bioanalyzer 2100, and then quantified again using the KAPA Library Quantification kit. Each immunoSEQ 96-well plate was sequenced on its own single-read 150-cycle Illumina NextSeq 550 flow cell. Processing in the source paper ran as follows. Because only junctional sequences without quality scores were contained in the immunoSEQ output, filtering matching that applied to full-length reads could not be performed. Sequences were annotated with PyIR, a Python wrapper for IgBLAST v1.9, using IMGT germline references to assign V/J genes and CDR3. Reads were filtered out if the reads had weak V/J assignments (E-value above 1e-6), no CDR3, stop codons, out-of-frame junctions, or ambiguous translated residues. V3J clonotypes were defined as sequences sharing an identical inferred V gene, J gene, and CDR3 amino acid sequence. Percentage overlap between repertoires was computed as shared unique clonotypes divided by the size of the smaller repertoire. RTK rarefaction, the Chao1 estimator, and Recon v2.1 estimates of unobserved clonotypes were used to assess repertoire richness. The immuneACCESS repertoire file appears here via TCRdb, limited to in-frame rearrangements. These files lack a portion of the clones; in checked studies, under half of the deficit traces to unresolved V genes, and the cause of the others is not known. D and trimming were read from the DNA, whereas the V and J calls and clone size are those reported in that table. The sample table contains 470,000 or so clones; only one count was recorded for about 72% of them. The top ten hold 12% of the sample.

Study-wide conclusions, independent of this receptor: Pairwise subsampling led to the expectation that sequencing depth would affect the degree of clonotype sharing among donors. Only blood was sampled, and tissue TCR repertoires likely differ from those in blood. Because the study included only a small number of donors, the genetic and exposure-history diversity represented was limited.

From its cysteine to its phenylalanine, the CDR3 spans 16 amino acids. This entry keeps only the CDR3 DNA: 48 bases, framed from base 1. The CDR1 and CDR2 encoded by the germline V gene are SGHAT and FQNNGV. V is clipped by 1 base and J by 5 bases, and the sequence between their germline boundaries is 17 bases long. The rearrangement joined TRBV11-2 to TRBJ2-5; the D gene is possibly TRBD2, with 7 bases matching. The origin of this receptor is a woman in her 40s in good health. Some clones in this sample may be carry-over from other donors' samples. Sequencing was performed on PBMCs. The CDR3 reads CASSLVGGGAAETQYF. In nucleotide form, the sequence is TGTGCCAGCAGCTTAGTGGGAGGGGGGGCCGCGGAGACCCAGTACTTC. Joined to the reference TRBV11-2 and TRBJ2-5 proteins, this CDR3 gives the full variable domain: EAGVAQSPRYKIIEKRQSVAFWCNPISGHATLYWYQQILGQGPKLLIQFQNNGVVDDSQLPKDRFSAERLKGVDSTLKIQPAKLEDSAVYLCASSLVGGGAAETQYFGPGTRLLVL.